A selection of T cell receptor beta chains follows, all from one sample in a study of T cell responses to AZD1222 COVID-19 vaccine. Some clones are missing from TCRdb's copy, which holds only in-frame ones; the method was immunoSEQ multiplex PCR. Of some 160,000 clones in the sample, around 94% were seen once. Sequenced here: peripheral blood, sampled on day 0 of AZD1222 vaccination. The receptors originated from an adult in good health. The CDR3 runs from the conserved cysteine through the conserved F or W. The order of the fields is CDR3 protein, CDR3 DNA, J gene, D gene, V gene. The D gene is left open where the match is weak.

cdr3_aa: CASSLQAVGNTGELFF; cdr3_nt: TGTGCCAGCAGCTTACAGGCGGTGGGGAACACCGGGGAGCTGTTTTTT; j_call: TRBJ2-2; d_call: NA; v_call: TRBV7-3
cdr3_aa: CASTDTVVAGGKGSDTQYF; cdr3_nt: TGTGCCAGCACCGACACGGTGGTAGCGGGGGGGAAAGGGTCAGATACGCAGTATTTT; j_call: TRBJ2-3; d_call: TRBD2; v_call: TRBV11-2
cdr3_aa: CASSYGESYEQYF; cdr3_nt: TGTGCCAGCAGCTATGGGGAGTCCTACGAGCAGTACTTC; j_call: TRBJ2-7; d_call: NA; v_call: TRBV5-6
cdr3_aa: CAWSQGIKETQYF; cdr3_nt: TGTGCCTGGAGTCAGGGGATTAAAGAGACCCAGTACTTC; j_call: TRBJ2-5; d_call: NA; v_call: TRBV30
cdr3_aa: CASSLVFSGGYNEQFF; cdr3_nt: TGCGCCAGCAGCTTGGTCTTCAGCGGGGGTTACAATGAGCAGTTCTTC; j_call: TRBJ2-1; d_call: TRBD2; v_call: TRBV5-1
cdr3_aa: CASSYLAGQETQYF; cdr3_nt: TGTGCCAGCAGTTATCTAGCGGGCCAAGAGACCCAGTACTTC; j_call: TRBJ2-5; d_call: TRBD2; v_call: TRBV27
cdr3_aa: CASSPTTQDDYGYTF; cdr3_nt: TGTGCCAGCTCACCAACAACCCAGGATGACTATGGCTACACCTTC; j_call: TRBJ1-2; d_call: NA; v_call: TRBV18
cdr3_aa: CASSLGGEADTQYF; cdr3_nt: TGCGCCAGCAGCTTGGGGGGAGAGGCAGATACGCAGTATTTT; j_call: TRBJ2-3; d_call: NA; v_call: TRBV5-1
cdr3_aa: CASSDWITGLGQPQHF; cdr3_nt: TGTGCCAGCAGTGACTGGATTACAGGGTTAGGTCAGCCCCAGCATTTT; j_call: TRBJ1-5; d_call: NA; v_call: TRBV6-6
cdr3_aa: CASSTLSRPLNTEAFF; cdr3_nt: TGTGCCAGCAGTACGCTCTCACGACCCTTGAACACTGAAGCTTTCTTT; j_call: TRBJ1-1; d_call: NA; v_call: TRBV6-2/TRBV6-3